Following are 17 T cell receptor beta chains from one sample sequenced in a study of graft-versus-host responses after intestinal transplantation. Measured with immunoSEQ multiplex PCR; TCRdb has only the in-frame clones, and not every one. This table holds around 9,800 clones, 78% found once. Investigators treated the graft tissue so that it released intraepithelial and lamina propria lymphocytes. Sequenced here: ileum tissue, sampled 500 to 550 days after intestinal transplant. These receptors were obtained from a human patient who received an intestinal transplant, so some T cells may come from the graft donor.

This clone was seen more than once but under ten times. The chain joins TRBV5-1 to TRBJ2-3; TRBD2 matches 7 bases. The CDR3 contains 13 residues. The V gene end was trimmed by 4 bases and the J gene end by 3 bases; junction bases not matched to a gene: 2. In germline, CDR1 is SGHRS, CDR2 YFSETQ. CDR3 loop: CASSGRGTDTQYF. Written as DNA, the CDR3 is TGCGCCAGCAGCGGGAGGGGAACAGATACGCAGTATTTT.

The rearrangement links TRBV30 to TRBJ2-2; 10 bases match TRBD1. Per germline, CDR1 GTSNPN and CDR2 SVGIG (reference sequence). The CDR3 covers 13 residues. J gave up 8 bases and V 5 bases, and 5 bases lay outside the gene matches. The CDR3 here is CAWDRGHMGELFF. The CDR3 coding sequence is TGTGCCTGGGACAGGGGGCATATGGGGGAGCTGTTTTTT.

The V and J genes are TRBV7-9 and TRBJ2-7; the D gene is possibly TRBD1 (6 bases). In germline, CDR1 is SEHNR, CDR2 FQNEAQ (reference sequence). V lost 5 bases to trimming and J lost 5 bases, with 13 bases between them. The CDR3 length is 13 residues. The CDR3 spells CASSIDRYNEQYF. In DNA form, the CDR3 reads TGTGCCAGCAGCATCGACAGGTACAACGAGCAGTACTTC.

The count of this clone is one. The rearrangement links TRBV19 to TRBJ1-3; D uncertain. The germline gives CDR1 LNHDA, CDR2 SQIVND (reference sequence). This CDR3 is 16 amino acids long. V gave up 9 bases and J gave up 0 bases, with 18 bases separating them. CDR3 sequence (DNA): TGTGCCAGCAATGCCGGGAGATCAAGCTCTGGAAACACCATATATTTT. This translates into CASNAGRSSSGNTIYF. Variable domain in full (rest from reference TRBV19 and TRBJ1-3): DGGITQSPKYLFRKEGQNVTLSCEQNLNHDAMYWYRQDPGQGLRLIYYSQIVNDFQKGDIAEGYSVSREKKESFPLTVTSAQKNPTAFYLCASNAGRSSSGNTIYFGEGSWLTVV.

In its sample, this clone was seen a few times. The rearrangement joins TRBV5-1 to TRBJ2-1; 11 nucleotides match TRBD2. There are 16 residues in the CDR3. From germline, CDR1 is SGHRS and CDR2 YFSETQ. With 1 base clipped from V and 8 bases from J, the junction kept 8 bases outside the gene matches. The CDR3 reads CASSLLGLAVGDEQFF. CDR3 sequence (DNA): TGCGCCAGCAGCTTGCTGGGACTAGCGGTGGGCGATGAGCAGTTCTTC.

As for this clone: Other DNA sequences in this sample translate to the same CDR3. This chain joins TRBV7-2 and TRBJ2-7; D uncertain. V shed 5 bases and J shed 3 bases, with 11 bases lying between them. The CDR3 totals 13 residues. From germline, CDR1 is SGHTA and CDR2 FQGNSA. The DNA of the CDR3 is TGTGCCAGCAGCCCGGACCCGCGCTACGAGCAGTACTTC. Translated, it gives CASSPDPRYEQYF.

Only a few counts were recorded for this clone. The chain has TRBV5-3 and TRBJ2-7; D is unclear. TRBV5-3 is marked as an open reading frame, function uncertain. The CDR3 covers 12 residues. V dropped 4 bases and J dropped 4 bases, with 9 bases sitting between them. CDR3 in amino acids: CARSVESYEQYF. Here the CDR3 DNA reads TGTGCCAGAAGCGTGGAGAGTTACGAGCAGTACTTC.

Written as DNA, the CDR3 is TGCGCCAGCAGCTCGGTGGGACAGGGGGTCAACGAGCAGTACTTC. Protein sequence: CASSSVGQGVNEQYF. V is TRBV5-1 and J is TRBJ2-7; 11 bases are a match to TRBD1. V was pared by 3 bases and J by 5 bases, with 7 bases of the junction left unmatched. Germline loops: CDR1 SGHRS, CDR2 YFSETQ. The CDR3 extends over 15 amino acids.

The V gene is TRBV6-6, the J gene TRBJ1-1, with D uncertain. The CDR3 extends over 16 amino acids. V gave up 5 bases and J gave up 2 bases, with 18 bases separating them. Germline lookup yields CDR1 MNHNY and CDR2 SVGAGI (reference sequence). Here the CDR3 DNA reads TGTGCCAGCAGTGGGCGAGGCGGCCGAATAAACACTGAAGCTTTCTTT. As protein: CASSGRGGRINTEAFF.

This clone was seen only a few times. This chain connects TRBV10-3 to TRBJ2-7; D remains unclear. V lost 4 bases and J lost 5, with 6 bases in between. The CDR3 sequence is 11 residues long. Germline assignment: CDR1 ENHRY and CDR2 SYGVKD. This chain's CDR3 is CAISAHHEQYF. CDR3 bases: TGTGCCATCAGTGCCCACCACGAGCAGTACTTC.

V is TRBV25-1 and J is TRBJ2-7; tentatively, D is TRBD1 (6 bases). CDR1 is MGHDK, CDR2 SYGVNS, per germline. Trimming removed 1 base from V and 6 bases from J, with 16 bases in between. The CDR3 extends over 15 amino acids. CDR3 nucleotide sequence: TGTGCCAGCAGTGAATCAAGGCCCTACAGGGTCGAGCAGTACTTC. This translates into CASSESRPYRVEQYF.

This clone was observed a handful of times. This chain links TRBV11-2 with TRBJ1-4, with 7 bases lining up with TRBD1. The CDR3 covers 17 residues. Germline V gives CDR1 SGHAT, CDR2 FQNNGV. J gave up 0 bases and V 5 bases, and 9 bases lay outside the gene matches. The CDR3 reads CASSPRAGTATNEKLFF. The CDR3 DNA is TGTGCCAGCAGCCCCCGAGCGGGGACAGCAACTAATGAAAAACTGTTTTTT.

The chain couples TRBV27 to TRBJ2-1; D call uncertain. Germline assignment: CDR1 MNHEY and CDR2 SMNVEV (reference sequence). V was pared by 3 bases and J by 10 bases, with 13 bases between. This CDR3 comprises 13 residues. The CDR3 loop is CASSFDTLGEQFF. CDR3 in DNA: TGTGCCAGCAGTTTCGACACACTGGGGGAGCAGTTCTTC.

This clone has only a few counts. This chain joins TRBV19 and TRBJ1-5, with D perhaps TRBD1 (6 bases). This CDR3 contains 15 residues. Germline V lookup: CDR1 LNHDA, CDR2 SQIVND (reference sequence). V lost 5 bases and J 5 bases, leaving 16 bases between the germline ends. The chain's CDR3 is CASSPEDSLYQPQHF. CDR3 bases: TGTGCCAGTAGTCCTGAGGACAGCCTCTATCAGCCCCAGCATTTT. The full variable domain, its missing parts supplied by reference TRBV19 and TRBJ1-5, is DGGITQSPKYLFRKEGQNVTLSCEQNLNHDAMYWYRQDPGQGLRLIYYSQIVNDFQKGDIAEGYSVSREKKESFPLTVTSAQKNPTAFYLCASSPEDSLYQPQHFGDGTRLSIL.

The V call is TRBV6-6, the J call TRBJ2-5, with D unresolved. The V gene's germline CDR1 is MNHNY and CDR2 SVGAGI (reference sequence). V gave up 2 bases and J gave up 5 bases, with 9 bases separating them. This CDR3 has 13 residues. The CDR3 is CASSYGVRETQYF. In DNA, the CDR3 is TGTGCCAGCAGTTACGGTGTTCGGGAGACCCAGTACTTC.

This chain uses TRBV6-4 with TRBJ2-3; 11 bases fit TRBD1. Trimming cost V 0 bases and J 4 bases; bases outside gene matches: 0. This CDR3 contains 15 residues. The germline CDR1 and CDR2 sequences are MRHNA and SNTAGT. The CDR3: CASSDSGQGADTQYF. CDR3 coding DNA: TGTGCCAGCAGTGACTCGGGACAGGGGGCAGATACGCAGTATTTT.

This clone was counted a single time. The V call is TRBV9, the J call TRBJ2-1, with TRBD2 matching over 11 bases. J was trimmed by 5 bases and V by 4 bases; bases with no gene match: 8. The CDR3 is 16 amino acids. CDR1 is SGDLS, CDR2 YYNGEE, per germline. The CDR3 nucleotides are TGTGCCAGCAGCACGCAACCGGGACTAGCGGACAATGAGCAGTTCTTC. This translates into CASSTQPGLADNEQFF.